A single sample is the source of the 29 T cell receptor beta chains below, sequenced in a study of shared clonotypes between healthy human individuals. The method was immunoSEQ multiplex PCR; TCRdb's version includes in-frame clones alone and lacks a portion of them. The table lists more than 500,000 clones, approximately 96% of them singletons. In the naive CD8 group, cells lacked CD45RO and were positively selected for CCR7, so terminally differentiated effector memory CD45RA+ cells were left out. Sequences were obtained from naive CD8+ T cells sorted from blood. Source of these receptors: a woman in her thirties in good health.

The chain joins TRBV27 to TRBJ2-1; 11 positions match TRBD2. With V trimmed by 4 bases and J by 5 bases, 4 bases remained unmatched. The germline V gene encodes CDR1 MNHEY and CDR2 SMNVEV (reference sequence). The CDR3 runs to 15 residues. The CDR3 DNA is TGTGCCAGCAGTTCGGGACTAGCGGTGAACAATGAGCAGTTCTTC. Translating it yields CASSSGLAVNNEQFF.

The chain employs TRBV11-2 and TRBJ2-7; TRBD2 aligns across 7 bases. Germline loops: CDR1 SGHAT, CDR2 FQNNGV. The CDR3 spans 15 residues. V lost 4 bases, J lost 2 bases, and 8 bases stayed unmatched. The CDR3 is CASSWDRGGTYEQYF. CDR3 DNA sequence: TGTGCCAGCAGCTGGGATCGGGGAGGGACCTACGAGCAGTACTTC.

In DNA, the CDR3 is TGTGCCAGTAGTATCGGTTCCCCCTACGAGCAGTACTTC. This codes for CASSIGSPYEQYF. The chain employs TRBV19 and TRBJ2-7; the D is unclear. Trimming removed 3 bases from V and 2 bases from J, with 8 bases in between. Germline V lookup: CDR1 LNHDA, CDR2 SQIVND (reference sequence). CDR3 size: 13 residues. Full variable domain (outside the CDR3, taken from reference TRBV19 and TRBJ2-7): DGGITQSPKYLFRKEGQNVTLSCEQNLNHDAMYWYRQDPGQGLRLIYYSQIVNDFQKGDIAEGYSVSREKKESFPLTVTSAQKNPTAFYLCASSIGSPYEQYFGPGTRLTVT.

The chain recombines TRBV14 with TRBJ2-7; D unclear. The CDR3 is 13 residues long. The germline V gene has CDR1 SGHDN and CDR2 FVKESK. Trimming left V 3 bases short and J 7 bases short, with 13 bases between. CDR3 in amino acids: CASSQGRRREQYF. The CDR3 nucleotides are TGTGCCAGCAGCCAGGGCAGGAGAAGAGAGCAGTACTTC.

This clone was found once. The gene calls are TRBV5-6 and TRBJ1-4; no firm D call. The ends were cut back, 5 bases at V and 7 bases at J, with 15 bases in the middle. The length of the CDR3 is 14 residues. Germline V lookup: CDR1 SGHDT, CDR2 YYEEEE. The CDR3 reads CASRRQEWGEKLFF. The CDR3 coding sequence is TGTGCCAGCAGGCGCCAGGAATGGGGTGAAAAACTGTTTTTT.

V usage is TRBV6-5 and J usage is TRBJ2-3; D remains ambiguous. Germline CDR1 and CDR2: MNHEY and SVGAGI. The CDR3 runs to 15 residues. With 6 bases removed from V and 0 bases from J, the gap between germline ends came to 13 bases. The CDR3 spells CASSLSPKSTDTQYF. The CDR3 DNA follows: TGTGCCAGCAGCTTAAGTCCCAAGAGCACAGATACGCAGTATTTT.

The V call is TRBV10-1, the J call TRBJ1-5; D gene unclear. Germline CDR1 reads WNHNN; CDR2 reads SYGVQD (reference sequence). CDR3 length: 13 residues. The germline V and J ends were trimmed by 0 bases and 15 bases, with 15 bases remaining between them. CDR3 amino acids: CASSESKGGLMHF. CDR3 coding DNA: TGCGCCAGCAGTGAGTCGAAGGGCGGACTAATGCATTTT.

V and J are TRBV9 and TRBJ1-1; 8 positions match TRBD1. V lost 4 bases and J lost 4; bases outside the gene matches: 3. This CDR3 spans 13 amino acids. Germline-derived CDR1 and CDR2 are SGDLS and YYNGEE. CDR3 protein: CASSPTGGTEAFF. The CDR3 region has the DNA TGTGCCAGCAGCCCTACAGGGGGCACTGAAGCTTTCTTT.

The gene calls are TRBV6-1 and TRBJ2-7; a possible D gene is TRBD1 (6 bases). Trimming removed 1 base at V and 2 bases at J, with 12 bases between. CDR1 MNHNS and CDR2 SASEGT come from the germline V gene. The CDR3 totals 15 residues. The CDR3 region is CASSEGGTPAYEQYF. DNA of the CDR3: TGTGCCAGCAGTGAAGGAGGGACACCCGCCTACGAGCAGTACTTC.

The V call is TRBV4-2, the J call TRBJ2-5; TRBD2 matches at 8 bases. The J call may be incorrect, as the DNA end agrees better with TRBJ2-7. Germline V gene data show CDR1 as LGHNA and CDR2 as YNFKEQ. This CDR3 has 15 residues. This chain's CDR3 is CASSLSTSVSYEQYF. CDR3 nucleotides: TGTGCCAGCAGCCTCTCGACTAGCGTCTCCTACGAGCAGTACTTC.

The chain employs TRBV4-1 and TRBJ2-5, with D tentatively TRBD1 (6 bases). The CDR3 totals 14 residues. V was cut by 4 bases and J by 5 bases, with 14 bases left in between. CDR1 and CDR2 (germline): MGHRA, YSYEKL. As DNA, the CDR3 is TGCGCCAGCAGCCCCGGACAGTTTATTGAGACCCAGTACTTC. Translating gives CASSPGQFIETQYF.

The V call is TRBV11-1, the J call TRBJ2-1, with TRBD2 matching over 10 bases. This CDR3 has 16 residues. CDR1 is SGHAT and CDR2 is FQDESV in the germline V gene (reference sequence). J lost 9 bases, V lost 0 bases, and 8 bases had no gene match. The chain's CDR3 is CASSLAWTSGTGEQFF. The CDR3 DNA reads TGTGCCAGCAGCTTAGCTTGGACTAGCGGTACAGGTGAGCAGTTCTTC. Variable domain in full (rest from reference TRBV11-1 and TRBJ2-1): EAEVAQSPRYKITEKSQAVAFWCDPISGHATLYWYRQILGQGPELLVQFQDESVVDDSQLPKDRFSAERLKGVDSTLKIQPAELGDSAMYLCASSLAWTSGTGEQFFGPGTRLTVL.

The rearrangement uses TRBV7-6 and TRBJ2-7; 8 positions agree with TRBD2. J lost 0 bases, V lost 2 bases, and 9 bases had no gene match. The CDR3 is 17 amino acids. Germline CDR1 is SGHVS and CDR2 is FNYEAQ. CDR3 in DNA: TGTGCCAGCAGCTTATATGGAGGTAGCGGGGACTCCTACGAGCAGTACTTC. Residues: CASSLYGGSGDSYEQYF.

The chain's CDR3 is CAISSGPSAQYNEQFF. Here the CDR3 DNA reads TGTGCCATCTCATCCGGGCCCTCGGCCCAATACAATGAGCAGTTCTTC. This chain uses TRBV28 with TRBJ2-1; D is undetermined. Germline-derived CDR1 and CDR2 are MDHEN and SYDVKM. With 10 bases removed from V and 4 bases from J, the gap between germline ends came to 23 bases. This CDR3 contains 16 residues. Supplemented by reference TRBV28 and TRBJ2-1, the full variable domain reads DVKVTQSSRYLVKRTGEKVFLECVQDMDHENMFWYRQDPGLGLRLIYFSYDVKMKEKGDIPEGYSVSREKKERFSLILESASTNQTSMYLCAISSGPSAQYNEQFFGPGTRLTVL.

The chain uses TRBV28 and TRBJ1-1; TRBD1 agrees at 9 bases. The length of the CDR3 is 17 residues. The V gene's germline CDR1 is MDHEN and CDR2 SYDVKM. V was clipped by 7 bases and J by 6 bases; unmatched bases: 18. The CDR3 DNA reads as TGTGCCAGCACCTTCGGGACAGGGTTTGGAAAGATCGCTGAAGCTTTCTTT. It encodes CASTFGTGFGKIAEAFF.

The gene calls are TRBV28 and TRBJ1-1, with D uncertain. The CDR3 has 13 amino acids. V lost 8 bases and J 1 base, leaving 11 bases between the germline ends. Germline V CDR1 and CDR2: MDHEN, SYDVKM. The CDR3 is CASGPGRNTEAFF. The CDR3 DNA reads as TGTGCCAGCGGTCCAGGACGGAACACTGAAGCTTTCTTT.

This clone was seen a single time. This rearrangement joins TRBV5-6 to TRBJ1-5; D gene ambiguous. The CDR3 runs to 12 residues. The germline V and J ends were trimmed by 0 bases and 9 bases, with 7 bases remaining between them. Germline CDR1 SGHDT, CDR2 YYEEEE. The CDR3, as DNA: TGTGCCAGCAGCTTGGCGGGTGCGCCCCAGCATTTT. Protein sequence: CASSLAGAPQHF.

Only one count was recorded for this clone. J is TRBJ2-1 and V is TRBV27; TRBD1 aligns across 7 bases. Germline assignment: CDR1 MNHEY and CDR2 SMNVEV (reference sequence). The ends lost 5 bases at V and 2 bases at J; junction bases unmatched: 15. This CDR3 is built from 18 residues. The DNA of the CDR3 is TGTGCCAGCAGTATCGTAGCCGCTCAGGGGGTGCCCTACAATGAGCAGTTCTTC. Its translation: CASSIVAAQGVPYNEQFF.

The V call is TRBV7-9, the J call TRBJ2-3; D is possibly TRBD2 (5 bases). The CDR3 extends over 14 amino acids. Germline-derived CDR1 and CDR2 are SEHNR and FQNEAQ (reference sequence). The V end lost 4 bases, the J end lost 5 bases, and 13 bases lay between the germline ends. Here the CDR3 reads CASSYGLKIDTQYF. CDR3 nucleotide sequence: TGTGCCAGCAGCTACGGACTCAAAATAGATACGCAGTATTTT.

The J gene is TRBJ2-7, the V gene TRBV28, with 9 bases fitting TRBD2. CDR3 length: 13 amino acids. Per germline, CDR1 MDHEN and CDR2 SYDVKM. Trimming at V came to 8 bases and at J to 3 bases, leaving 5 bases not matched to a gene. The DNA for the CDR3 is TGTGCCAGCCGAAGTAGCGGGGGCTACGAGCAGTACTTC. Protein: CASRSSGGYEQYF.

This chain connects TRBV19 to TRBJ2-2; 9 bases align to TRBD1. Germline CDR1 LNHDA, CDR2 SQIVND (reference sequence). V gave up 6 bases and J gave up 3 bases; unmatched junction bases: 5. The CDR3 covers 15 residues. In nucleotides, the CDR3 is TGTGCCAGTAGCCCGGGACAGGGCCACACCGGGGAGCTGTTTTTT. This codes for CASSPGQGHTGELFF. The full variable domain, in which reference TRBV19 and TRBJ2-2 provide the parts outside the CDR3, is DGGITQSPKYLFRKEGQNVTLSCEQNLNHDAMYWYRQDPGQGLRLIYYSQIVNDFQKGDIAEGYSVSREKKESFPLTVTSAQKNPTAFYLCASSPGQGHTGELFFGEGSRLTVL.

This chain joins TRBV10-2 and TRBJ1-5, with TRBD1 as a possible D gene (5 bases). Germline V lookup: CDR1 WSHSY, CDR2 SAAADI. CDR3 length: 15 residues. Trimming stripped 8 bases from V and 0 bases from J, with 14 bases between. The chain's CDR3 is CASRLEGYSNQPQHF. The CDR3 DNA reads TGCGCCAGCCGTCTGGAGGGGTATAGCAATCAGCCCCAGCATTTT.

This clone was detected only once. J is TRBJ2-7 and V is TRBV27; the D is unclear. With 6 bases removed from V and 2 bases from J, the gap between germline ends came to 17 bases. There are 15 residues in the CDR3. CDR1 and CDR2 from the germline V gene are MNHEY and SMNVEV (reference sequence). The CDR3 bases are TGTGCCAGCAGCTCCTCTCTGGCATCGGCCTACGAGCAGTACTTC. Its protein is CASSSSLASAYEQYF.

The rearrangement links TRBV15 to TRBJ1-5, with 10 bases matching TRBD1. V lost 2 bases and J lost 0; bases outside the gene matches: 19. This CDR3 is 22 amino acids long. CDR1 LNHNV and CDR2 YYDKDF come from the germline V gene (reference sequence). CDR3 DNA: TGTGCCACCAGCAGATATCGAATGCCGGGACAGGGGTTCCCATATAGCAATCAGCCCCAGCATTTT. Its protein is CATSRYRMPGQGFPYSNQPQHF.

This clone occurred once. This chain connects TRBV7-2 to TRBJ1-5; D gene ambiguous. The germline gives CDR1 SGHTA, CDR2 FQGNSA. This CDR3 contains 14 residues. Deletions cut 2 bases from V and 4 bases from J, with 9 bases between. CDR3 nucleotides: TGTGCCAGCAGCTTAAGGATGGGTAATCAGCCCCAGCATTTT. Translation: CASSLRMGNQPQHF. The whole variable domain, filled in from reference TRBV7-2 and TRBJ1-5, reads GAGVSQSPSNKVTEKGKDVELRCDPISGHTALYWYRQSLGQGLEFLIYFQGNSAPDKSGLPSDRFSAERTGGSVSTLTIQRTQQEDSAVYLCASSLRMGNQPQHFGDGTRLSIL.

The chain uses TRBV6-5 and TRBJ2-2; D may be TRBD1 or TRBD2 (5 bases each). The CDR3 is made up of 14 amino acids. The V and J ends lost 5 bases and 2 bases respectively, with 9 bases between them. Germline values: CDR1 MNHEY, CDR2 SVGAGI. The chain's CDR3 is CASSTGPNTGELFF. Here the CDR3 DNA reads TGTGCCAGCAGTACGGGACCCAACACCGGGGAGCTGTTTTTT.

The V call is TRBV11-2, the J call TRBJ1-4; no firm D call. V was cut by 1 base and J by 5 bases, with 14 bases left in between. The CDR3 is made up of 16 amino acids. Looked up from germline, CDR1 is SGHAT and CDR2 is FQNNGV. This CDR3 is CASSLVQSGVNEKLFF. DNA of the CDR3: TGTGCCAGCAGCTTAGTTCAAAGTGGGGTCAATGAAAAACTGTTTTTT.

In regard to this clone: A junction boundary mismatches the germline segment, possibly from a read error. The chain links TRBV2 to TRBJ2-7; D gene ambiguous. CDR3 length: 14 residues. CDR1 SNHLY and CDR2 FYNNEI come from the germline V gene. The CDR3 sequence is CASMWAGRSHEQYF. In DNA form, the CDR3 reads TGTGCCAGCATGTGGGCAGGTCGCTCCCACGAGCAGTACTTC.

The DNA of the CDR3 is TGCGCCAGCAGTACCCGCCCGACCCAGGCGCCAGCTAACTATGGCTACACCTTC. This translates into CASSTRPTQAPANYGYTF. The chain carries TRBV10-2 and TRBJ1-2; D ambiguous. CDR3 size: 18 residues. Germline V gives CDR1 WSHSY, CDR2 SAAADI. The germline V and J ends were trimmed by 5 bases and 0 bases, with 22 bases remaining between them.